A single sample gave rise to the 32 T cell receptor beta chains below, sequenced in a study of Ad26.COV2.S vaccination and SARS-CoV-2 variants. Treatment specified: some 19 received Ad26.COV2.S at low or high dose, single or two shots; 5 received placebo; per-sample allocation not given. Day 63 after the first injection of vaccine or placebo was the sampling time. TCRdb's table, derived via immunoSEQ multiplex PCR, lists solely in-frame clones and lacks some. Of 300,000 to 350,000 clones in the sample, 90% are singletons; the top ten hold approximately 5.8%. The material was peripheral blood, obtained in a trial of Ad26.COV2.S vaccine versus placebo. The receptors derive from a person between 18 and 65 years old who received the Ad26.COV2.S COVID-19 vaccine or a placebo.

CDR3 DNA: TGTGCCAGTACGGGCCTCCACGGGGAGCTGTTTTTT. This translates into CASTGLHGELFF. The chain combines TRBV11-2 with TRBJ2-2; D is unresolved. V was pared by 9 bases and J by 7 bases, with 12 bases between. Germline V gene sequence: CDR1 SGHAT, CDR2 FQNNGV. This CDR3 spans 12 amino acids.

The chain links TRBV7-2 to TRBJ1-2, with no clear D. Trimming stripped 4 bases from V and 4 bases from J, with 16 bases between. From germline, CDR1 is SGHTA and CDR2 FQGNSA. The CDR3 length is 15 residues. CDR3 amino acids: CASSSRGLQIYGYTF. The DNA of the CDR3 is TGTGCCAGCAGCTCGCGAGGGCTACAAATCTATGGCTACACCTTC.

V usage is TRBV19 and J usage is TRBJ2-1; D is possibly TRBD1 or TRBD2 (7 bases each). The CDR3 is made up of 12 amino acids. Germline assignment: CDR1 LNHDA and CDR2 SQIVND (reference sequence). Trimming shortened V by 9 bases and J by 8 bases, and 14 bases separated the two germline ends. The CDR3 DNA follows: TGTGCCAGCCAGGGGGGGATCGATGAGCAGTTCTTC. Its translation: CASQGGIDEQFF.

This rearrangement joins TRBV7-9 to TRBJ2-2; a weak D match, TRBD1 (6 bases). The germline gives CDR1 SEHNR, CDR2 FQNEAQ (reference sequence). The CDR3 sequence is 16 residues long. V lost 1 base, J lost 7 bases, and 16 bases lay in between. The chain's CDR3 is CASSLVLGATGGELFF. The CDR3 DNA is TGTGCCAGCAGCTTAGTCTTGGGGGCGACTGGCGGGGAGCTGTTTTTT.

V gene TRBV5-4 combines with J gene TRBJ2-3; 8 nucleotides agree with TRBD2. The CDR3 length is 15 residues. Trimming removed 3 bases from V and 1 base from J; junction bases left unmatched: 4. Germline V lookup: CDR1 SGHNT, CDR2 YYREEE (reference sequence). The chain's CDR3 is CASSSDGGGTDTQYF. As DNA, the CDR3 is TGTGCCAGCAGCTCGGACGGGGGGGGCACAGATACGCAGTATTTT.

CDR3 residues: CASSLHTGGEVWDTEAFF. CDR3 DNA: TGCGCCAGCAGCTTACATACAGGGGGCGAAGTATGGGACACTGAAGCTTTCTTT. The chain recombines TRBV5-1 with TRBJ1-1; TRBD1 agrees at 9 bases. The J segment lost 3 bases and the V segment lost 2 bases, leaving 14 bases of the junction unmatched. Germline CDR1 reads SGHRS; CDR2 reads YFSETQ. This CDR3 has 18 residues.

The chain recombines TRBV7-2 with TRBJ1-2; TRBD1 agrees at 11 bases. V dropped 4 bases and J dropped 8; count of bases not matched to a gene: 6. This CDR3 is built from 14 residues. Germline lookup yields CDR1 SGHTA and CDR2 FQGNSA. This CDR3 reads CASSSGQGARGYTF. The CDR3, as DNA: TGTGCCAGCAGCTCTGGACAGGGGGCGAGGGGCTACACCTTC.

This chain's CDR3 is CAISESTGGMTEAFF. CDR3 sequence (DNA): TGTGCCATCAGTGAGTCGACAGGGGGAATGACTGAAGCTTTCTTT. V gene TRBV10-3 combines with J gene TRBJ1-1, with 9 bases matching TRBD1. CDR1 is ENHRY and CDR2 is SYGVKD in the germline V gene. CDR3 length equals 15 residues. V was clipped by 0 bases and J by 5 bases; unmatched bases: 4.

This clone was seen a few times. The gene calls are TRBV20-1 and TRBJ2-7; 7 nucleotides match TRBD1. Germline V gene lookup returns CDR1 DFQATT and CDR2 SNEGSKA (reference sequence). This CDR3 has 13 residues. V lost 3 bases, J lost 3 bases, and 5 bases stayed unmatched. CDR3 nucleotides: TGCAGTGCTAGTAATAACAGGGGCTACGAGCAGTACTTC. This sequence encodes CSASNNRGYEQYF.

The chain has TRBV7-9 and TRBJ2-1; 7 nucleotides agree with TRBD1. Germline CDR1 is SEHNR and CDR2 is FQNEAQ (reference sequence). The CDR3 extends over 16 amino acids. Trimming cost V 5 bases and J 5 bases; bases outside gene matches: 12. CDR3 sequence reads: CASSPVRQGWDNEQFF. CDR3 sequence (DNA): TGTGCCAGCAGCCCTGTCCGACAGGGATGGGACAATGAGCAGTTCTTC.

The genes are TRBV4-3 and TRBJ1-3, with unresolved D. V dropped 3 bases and J dropped 2 bases, with 8 bases sitting between them. The CDR3 has 14 amino acids. Germline values: CDR1 LGHNA, CDR2 YSLEER. The CDR3 is CASSHLRPGNTIYF. CDR3 coding DNA: TGCGCCAGCAGCCACCTGAGGCCTGGAAACACCATATATTTT.

V is TRBV7-9 and J is TRBJ2-7; 8 bases fit TRBD1. V was pared by 4 bases and J by 3 bases, with 11 bases of the junction left unmatched. Germline CDR1 reads SEHNR; CDR2 reads FQNEAQ (reference sequence). CDR3 length equals 16 residues. CDR3 amino acids: CASSSAKGQAIYEQYF. The CDR3 DNA follows: TGTGCCAGCAGCTCAGCCAAGGGACAGGCGATCTACGAGCAGTACTTC.

The chain joins TRBV5-1 to TRBJ2-7, with TRBD1 matching 11 bases. Germline CDR1 SGHRS, CDR2 YFSETQ. The trim removed 4 bases at V and 7 bases at J, leaving 7 bases unmatched. There are 14 residues in the CDR3. CDR3 amino acids: CASSQWTGGNEQYF. DNA of the CDR3: TGCGCCAGCAGCCAATGGACAGGGGGCAATGAGCAGTACTTC.

Only one count was recorded for this clone. V and J are TRBV2 and TRBJ2-1; D uncertain. Trimming cost V 7 bases and J 14 bases, with 15 bases left between them. The CDR3 runs to 11 residues. Germline V gene sequence: CDR1 SNHLY, CDR2 FYNNEI. The CDR3 region is CASTPQLSEFF. The DNA for the CDR3 is TGTGCCAGCACCCCACAATTATCGGAGTTCTTC.

The rearrangement links TRBV27 to TRBJ1-3, with 9 bases identical to TRBD1. Trimming removed 6 bases from V and 4 bases from J; junction bases left unmatched: 7. The CDR3 is 15 amino acids. CDR1 MNHEY and CDR2 SMNVEV come from the germline V gene (reference sequence). CDR3 amino acids: CASSYRGPPGNTIYF. CDR3 coding DNA: TGTGCCAGCAGCTACAGGGGGCCTCCCGGAAACACCATATATTTT.

The V call is TRBV5-1, the J call TRBJ1-1, with D hard to call. CDR1 is SGHRS and CDR2 is YFSETQ in the germline V gene. This CDR3 contains 13 residues. V lost 1 base and J 3 bases, leaving 7 bases between the germline ends. This chain's CDR3 is CASSLSGDTEAFF. The CDR3 nucleotides are TGCGCCAGCAGCTTGAGCGGGGACACTGAAGCTTTCTTT.

The chain uses TRBV3-1 (or the pseudogene TRBV3-2) and TRBJ2-3; tentative D call: TRBD2 (5 bases). Per the germline V gene, CDR1 is LGHDT and CDR2 is YNNKEL (reference sequence). There are 13 residues in the CDR3. V gave up 3 bases and J gave up 6 bases, with 10 bases separating them. Written as DNA, the CDR3 is TGTGCCAGCAGCCATGAGGGAAGGGATACGCAGTATTTT. Protein product: CASSHEGRDTQYF.

V usage is TRBV4-3 and J usage is TRBJ1-4, with D unclear. Germline CDR1 is LGHNA and CDR2 is YSLEER. There are 17 residues in the CDR3. V gave up 0 bases and J gave up 0 bases, with 11 bases separating them. CDR3: CASSQDWRGATNEKLFF. In nucleotides, the CDR3 is TGCGCCAGCAGCCAAGATTGGCGGGGAGCAACTAATGAAAAACTGTTTTTT.

This chain links TRBV27 with TRBJ2-1; 9 bases agree with TRBD2. The CDR3 extends over 16 amino acids. In germline, CDR1 is MNHEY, CDR2 SMNVEV (reference sequence). After removal of 8 bases from V and 12 bases from J, the junction contained 20 bases not matched to a gene. The CDR3 DNA follows: TGTGCCAGCCTACCCGAGGGAGCGGGAGGCCCCGTAGGGCAGTTCTTC. Amino acids: CASLPEGAGGPVGQFF.

The J gene is TRBJ2-3, the V gene TRBV4-1, with TRBD2 as a possible D gene (6 bases). The germline V gene has CDR1 MGHRA and CDR2 YSYEKL. The CDR3 sequence is 14 residues long. Trimming pared 0 bases from V and 5 bases from J, leaving 9 bases between. This chain's CDR3 is CASSQERGVDTQYF. In nucleotides, the CDR3 is TGCGCCAGCAGCCAAGAACGCGGGGTAGATACGCAGTATTTT.

The chain uses TRBV2 and TRBJ2-1; D gene unclear. The germline V and J ends were trimmed by 2 bases and 2 bases, with 13 bases remaining between them. The CDR3 loop spans 16 amino acids. CDR1 SNHLY and CDR2 FYNNEI come from the germline V gene. CDR3 in DNA: TGTGCCAGCAGTGAATCCTTCCTATCCACCTACAATGAGCAGTTCTTC. Residues: CASSESFLSTYNEQFF.

CDR3 in DNA: TGTGCCATCAGTGGAGAATTGACTAGCGGATCATACAATGAGCAGTTCTTC. Encoded protein: CAISGELTSGSYNEQFF. This chain uses TRBV10-3 with TRBJ2-1; 9 nucleotides align to TRBD2. Germline-derived CDR1 and CDR2 are ENHRY and SYGVKD. Trimming removed 4 bases from V and 4 bases from J; junction bases left unmatched: 11. The CDR3 totals 17 residues.

The genes are TRBV6-5 and TRBJ2-1; D might be TRBD1 (6 bases). The V gene's germline CDR1 is MNHEY and CDR2 SVGAGI. The CDR3 has 15 amino acids. V was shortened by 4 bases and J by 0 bases, with 10 bases between the two germline ends. CDR3 sequence: CASSSRGGSYNEQFF. The CDR3 DNA reads as TGTGCCAGCAGTTCCAGAGGGGGCTCCTACAATGAGCAGTTCTTC.

The chain joins TRBV4-1 to TRBJ2-7; 7 bases align to TRBD1. The germline gives CDR1 MGHRA, CDR2 YSYEKL. The V and J ends lost 1 base and 3 bases, in that order; junction bases with no gene match: 9. The length of the CDR3 is 16 residues. Here the CDR3 DNA reads TGCGCCAGCAGCCAAGGTGCAGGGGGACGGATCTACGAGCAGTACTTC. It codes for CASSQGAGGRIYEQYF.

The gene calls are TRBV19 and TRBJ1-5, with a possible D match to TRBD1 (6 bases). V lost 4 bases, J lost 6 bases, and 10 bases lay in between. Germline V CDR1 and CDR2: LNHDA, SQIVND (reference sequence). The length of the CDR3 is 13 residues. CDR3 sequence (DNA): TGTGCCAGTAGTAAGGGGGGGGGTCAGCCCCAGCATTTT. This translates into CASSKGGGQPQHF.

The rearrangement uses TRBV5-4 and TRBJ2-2; D gene uncertain. Germline V gene lookup returns CDR1 SGHNT and CDR2 YYREEE (reference sequence). The V and J ends lost 4 bases and 0 bases respectively, with 10 bases between them. The CDR3 spans 15 residues. The CDR3: CASSLRNPNTGELFF. The DNA of the CDR3 is TGTGCCAGCAGCCTTCGGAACCCGAACACCGGGGAGCTGTTTTTT.

The V call is TRBV7-6, the J call TRBJ1-4, with 8 bases lining up with TRBD1. Germline loops: CDR1 SGHVS, CDR2 FNYEAQ. V lost 5 bases, J lost 3 bases, and 11 bases stayed unmatched. This CDR3 is built from 17 residues. CDR3 region: CASSPTGGGSANEKLFF. CDR3 nucleotides: TGTGCCAGCAGCCCAACAGGGGGAGGTAGTGCTAATGAAAAACTGTTTTTT.

V and J are TRBV7-2 and TRBJ2-7; D possibly matches TRBD1 or TRBD2 (5 bases each). From germline, CDR1 is SGHTA and CDR2 FQGNSA. CDR3 size: 13 residues. The ends were cut back, 1 base at V and 11 bases at J, with 15 bases in the middle. The CDR3 reads CASSLEEGWVEYF. The CDR3, as DNA: TGTGCCAGCAGCTTAGAAGAGGGGTGGGTGGAGTACTTC. Full variable domain (missing parts from reference TRBV7-2 and TRBJ2-7): GAGVSQSPSNKVTEKGKDVELRCDPISGHTALYWYRQSLGQGLEFLIYFQGNSAPDKSGLPSDRFSAERTGGSVSTLTIQRTQQEDSAVYLCASSLEEGWVEYFGPGTRLTVT.

Written as DNA, the CDR3 is TGTGCCAGTAGTTCCCCAAGCAGGCCGTACGAGCAGTACGTC. It codes for CASSSPSRPYEQYV. The chain uses TRBV19 and TRBJ2-7; D unclear. CDR1 LNHDA and CDR2 SQIVND come from the germline V gene (reference sequence). The germline V and J ends were trimmed by 5 bases and 4 bases, with 15 bases remaining between them. The CDR3 contains 14 residues.

This chain uses TRBV7-2 with TRBJ2-2; 9 bases agree with TRBD2. After removal of 1 base from V and 5 bases from J, the junction contained 11 bases not matched to a gene. The germline V gene has CDR1 SGHTA and CDR2 FQGNSA. There are 18 residues in the CDR3. CDR3 protein: CASSLGLSAGGGTGELFF. The CDR3, as DNA: TGTGCCAGCAGCTTAGGATTATCGGCGGGAGGGGGTACCGGGGAGCTGTTTTTT.

CDR3 loop: CASTISGPRNGYTF. The CDR3 region has the DNA TGTGCCAGTACCATATCGGGACCCAGAAATGGCTACACCTTC. V and J are TRBV19 and TRBJ1-2; weak D call: TRBD1 (5 bases). Trimming removed 7 bases from V and 6 bases from J, with 18 bases in between. This CDR3 contains 14 residues. CDR1 is LNHDA, CDR2 SQIVND, per germline (reference sequence).

There are a few counts of this clone. The chain combines TRBV7-9 with TRBJ1-2, with 10 bases aligning to TRBD1. Germline trimming cut 3 bases from V and 2 bases from J; bases unmatched to any gene: 0. The CDR3 contains 14 residues. Looked up from germline, CDR1 is SEHNR and CDR2 is FQNEAQ (reference sequence). The CDR3: CASSLDRGNYGYTF. As DNA, the CDR3 is TGTGCCAGCAGCTTGGACAGGGGGAACTATGGCTACACCTTC.